This T cell receptor beta chain derives from a study of T-cell reconstitution after alpha-beta-depleted transplantation in children. The sample holds a few counts of this clonotype. Library preparation (for TCRbeta) was performed with unique molecular identifiers. TCRdb passed the PCR reads through MiXCR, listing each CDR3 protein once. The sample lists some 290,000 distinct CDR3 sequences, 9.9% occurring once. The CDR3 contains 15 residues. J was trimmed by 7 bases and V by 5 bases; bases with no gene match: 10. The specimen was PBMCs from the stem cell graft donor, collected from the stem cell graft. The chain couples TRBV12-3 or TRBV12-4 to TRBJ1-5; 8 nucleotides align to TRBD1. The receptor's source is a human donor who donated a stem cell graft to a child with SCID. The CDR3 DNA reads as TGTGCCAGCAGTCCATACTTACAGGGGGACCAGCCCCAGCATTTT. The encoded protein is CASSPYLQGDQPQHF.